A selection of T cell receptor beta chains follows, all from one sample in a study of human T cells and chemical hapten exposure. TCRdb reprocessed the RACE reads with MiXCR, giving one entry per CDR3 protein. The top ten hold about 1.4% of the sample, which has roughly 72,000 distinct CDR3 sequences, approximately 10% seen once. The sample in question was whole blood, obtained in connection with sensitization to the hapten diphenylcyclopropenone (DPC). All receptors derive from a woman aged 45-65 years with alopecia areata. Some clones in this sample may be carry-over from other donors' samples. Each CDR3 is given with its conserved first and last residue. Fields, in order: V gene, CDR3 protein.

TRBV29-1,CSVDTGTGASEQYF
TRBV10-1,CASSSGQGKRGDTEAFF
TRBV29-1,CSSGGRLTDTQYF
TRBV27,CASSLLGRPGETQYF
TRBV28,CASSARQGRTDTQYF
TRBV9,CASSVTGVNQPQHF
TRBV11-3,CASSRDRQQETQYF
TRBV5-8,CATSGGADYGYTF
TRBV12-3/TRBV12-4,CASSSGLASSNEQFF
TRBV6-2/TRBV6-3,CASSYGGAGANVLTF
TRBV29-1,CSVGTGGGYTF
TRBV7-2,CASSLDGRAGETQYF
TRBV7-9,CASSLGVEATEAFF
TRBV29-1,CSVPSGTGTEQYF
TRBV9,CASSVSGTGADTQYF
TRBV6-2/TRBV6-3,CANTRRTPCKQYF
TRBV5-1,CASAARTNTGELFF
TRBV12-3/TRBV12-4,CASRYRGADTQYF
TRBV7-2,CASSPRQGAGTEAFF
TRBV10-3,CDISVDDRNPGELFF
TRBV29-1,CSAGPPEANEQFF
TRBV11-2,CASSLSPGLYNEQFF
TRBV20-1,CSARGHEGGGQYF
TRBV27,CASSLRLAGDNEQFF
TRBV6-2/TRBV6-3,CASSKHGILNTEAFF
TRBV18,CASSPGTTPSEQYF
TRBV4-2,CASSQAANPYNIQYF
TRBV29-1,CSVAEQASNQPQHF
TRBV19,CASSIKGTSGANVLTF
TRBV29-1,CSVAESGANVLTF
TRBV12-3/TRBV12-4,CASSPRGQSNEQFF
TRBV19,CASSIGLADSGANVLTF
TRBV11-2,CASSRKAETQYF
TRBV20-1,CSAYPGQANEKLFF
TRBV7-2,CASSYALSGGETDTQYF
TRBV5-4,CASSPTGLVEETQYF
TRBV29-1,CSVFRDRGNEQYF
TRBV29-1,CSARRDSYEQYF
TRBV21-1,CASSRGGAGVDGELFF
TRBV20-1,CSASMVAGSYNEQFF
TRBV7-6,CASSLGDSYGYTF
TRBV6-1,CASSEAAIARYTQYF
TRBV27,CASSTGYGTSYEQYF
TRBV7-2,CASSLASSGRATDTQYF
TRBV7-6,CVSSRPGTSGTQETQYF
TRBV14,CASSQSRTGRTNSPLHF
TRBV12-3/TRBV12-4,CASSRRTGGNQPQHF
TRBV5-1,CASSLNFNMNTEAFF
TRBV3-1,CASSQSEGLRSSYEQYF
TRBV15,CATSRGGNQETQYF
TRBV29-1,CSVFLVPEAFF
TRBV2,CASSDALARGDEQFF
TRBV5-4,CASSRLGQAPYEQYF
TRBV4-3,CASSQDRRGQGSTDTQYF
TRBV5-1,CASSPRTPMREQYF
TRBV7-6,CASSFAGGYEQYF
TRBV19,CASSTTSGRAYEQFF
TRBV12-3/TRBV12-4,CASSPGGQGINGYTF
TRBV7-2,CASSYGGATDTQYF